This T cell receptor (beta chain) was obtained from a study of T cells in Graves' hyperthyroidism and ophthalmopathy. The study's findings and limits: The model foresaw ophthalmopathy a median around seven months prior to onset. Most thyroid clonotypes expanded above 0.001 were also detected in blood.

PBMCs were collected from a 10 ml volume of fresh peripheral blood. This clonotype has a count of ten or more. What it binds is unknown. This CDR3 region has 13 residues. CDR1 and CDR2 from the germline V gene are DFQATT and SNEGSKA (reference sequence). The ends lost 6 bases at V and 4 bases at J; junction bases unmatched: 9. From RNA transcripts, TCR beta CDR3 regions were amplified. Primed by the HTBI set, a first-round RT-PCR was run on the TCR CDR3. TCRdb reprocessed the multiplex PCR reads via MiXCR and lists one record per CDR3 protein. The table has around 340,000 distinct CDR3 sequences, 16% seen once; the top ten hold roughly 33%.

The receptor was derived from a man aged 30 to 39 with Graves' hyperthyroidism. This chain connects TRBV20-1 to TRBJ2-7; 7 nucleotides agree with TRBD1. The sample consisted of blood. CDR3 nucleotide sequence: TGCAGTGCCGAGGGGGCCGAGTGGTACGAGCAGTACTTC. This translates into CSAEGAEWYEQYF.